One sample yielded the 7 T cell receptor beta chains listed below, sequenced in a study of neurological immune-mediated disorders. TCRdb independently ran MiXCR on the 5' RACE reads; one entry per CDR3 protein. The sample consists of tens of thousands of distinct CDR3 sequences, 4.5% of them appearing once. The sample comprised PBMCs. Source of these receptors: a woman aged 55-69 years with multiple sclerosis.

This clonotype has at least ten counts. J is TRBJ1-3 and V is TRBV4-2; D gene unclear. Per the germline V gene, CDR1 is LGHNA and CDR2 is YNFKEQ. V lost 0 bases and J 2 bases, leaving 8 bases between the germline ends. The CDR3 is made up of 15 amino acids. Here the CDR3 reads CASSQEGYTGNTIYF. The CDR3 region has the DNA TGTGCCAGCAGCCAAGAGGGGTACACTGGAAACACCATATATTTT.

The chain links TRBV12-3 or TRBV12-4 to TRBJ2-1, with D possibly called TRBD1 or TRBD2 (7 bases each). V shed 8 bases and J shed 6 bases, with 17 bases lying between them. This CDR3 has 14 amino acids. This CDR3 reads CASGPGGGFNEQFF. Written as DNA, the CDR3 is TGTGCCAGCGGCCCAGGGGGGGGTTTCAATGAGCAGTTCTTC.

This clonotype has ten or more counts. This rearrangement joins TRBV20-1 to TRBJ1-2; no reliable D call. Looked up from germline, CDR1 is DFQATT and CDR2 is SNEGSKA (reference sequence). Trimming stripped 0 bases from V and 8 bases from J, with 13 bases between. CDR3 length equals 13 residues. The chain's CDR3 is CSARDGPGQGYTF. DNA for the CDR3: TGCAGTGCTAGAGATGGCCCCGGGCAGGGCTACACCTTC.

This clonotype was observed a handful of times. The chain joins TRBV5-1 to TRBJ1-2; D not certain. Germline values: CDR1 SGHRS, CDR2 YFSETQ. The V end was cut by 0 bases, the J end by 7 bases, with 13 bases between. The CDR3 length is 14 residues. The CDR3 spells CASSLGQSLGGYTF. The CDR3 DNA is TGCGCCAGCAGCTTGGGTCAAAGCCTGGGTGGCTACACCTTC.

This clonotype has a count of ten or more. The rearrangement uses TRBV20-1 and TRBJ2-3, with TRBD2 identical over 7 bases. The trim removed 6 bases at V and 5 bases at J, leaving 8 bases unmatched. Per the germline V gene, CDR1 is DFQATT and CDR2 is SNEGSKA (reference sequence). This CDR3 spans 13 amino acids. The CDR3 region is CSAPGVAGDTQYF. The CDR3 bases are TGCAGTGCCCCTGGGGTAGCGGGAGATACGCAGTATTTT.

This clonotype was detected ten times or more. The rearrangement uses TRBV12-3 or TRBV12-4 and TRBJ1-1; a weak D match, TRBD1 (5 bases). V was clipped by 3 bases and J by 5 bases, with 13 bases between them. CDR3 length equals 14 residues. The CDR3 DNA sequence: TGTGCCAGCAGTTTTGCGGGGGGGAGGACTGAAGCTTTCTTT. This translates into CASSFAGGRTEAFF.

This clonotype was seen ten or more times. The chain carries TRBV12-3 or TRBV12-4 and TRBJ2-3; D is uncertain. The CDR3 runs 13 residues. The V and J ends lost 3 bases and 2 bases respectively, with 6 bases between them. As DNA, the CDR3 is TGTGCCAGCAGTTTCCTTAACACAGATACGCAGTATTTT. Residues: CASSFLNTDTQYF.